These T cell receptor beta chains were read from a single sample in a study of cytomegalovirus exposure and HLA in healthy donors. TCRdb keeps only in-frame clones here, not all; method: immunoSEQ multiplex PCR. The data hold 85,000 to 100,000 clones, with roughly two thirds observed a single time. The sequenced sample consisted of PBMCs. These receptor sequences come from a woman between 25 and 40 years old in good health and CMV-seronegative. CDR3s include the opening cysteine and the closing phenylalanine or tryptophan. The D gene is left open where the match is weak. Rows give clone size only sometimes, using once, few, many, or a class for an expanded clone.

d_call,clone_size,v_call,j_call,cdr3_nt,cdr3_aa
TRBD2,NA,TRBV5-1,TRBJ2-5,TGCGCCAGCAGCTTAACCGGGGGGGAAGAGACCCAGTACTTC,CASSLTGGEETQYF
TRBD1,few,TRBV28,TRBJ2-7,TGTGCCAGCAGAACCGGGACAGTCTACGAGCAGTACTTC,CASRTGTVYEQYF
NA,NA,TRBV2,TRBJ1-2,TGTGCCAGCATAGGCAGGGCCTATGGCTACACCTTC,CASIGRAYGYTF
NA,once,TRBV6-1,TRBJ2-2,TGTGCCAGCAGTGGGCCCGCCTTCAACACCGGGGAGCTGTTTTTT,CASSGPAFNTGELFF
TRBD1,once,TRBV7-2,TRBJ1-3,TGTGCCAGCAGCAGGACAGGGCACTCTGGAAACACCATATATTTT,CASSRTGHSGNTIYF
NA,NA,TRBV6-5,TRBJ1-5,TGTGCCAGCAGTTCCGGACAGTTTAGCAATCAGCCCCAGCATTTT,CASSSGQFSNQPQHF
TRBD1,NA,TRBV6-4,TRBJ1-1,TGTGCCAGCAGTGAAGAGGGGGCTACTGAAGCTTTCTTT,CASSEEGATEAFF
NA,NA,TRBV5-1,TRBJ2-7,TGCGCCAGCAGCTCCCTACCGGCAGGGGACACCTACGAGCAGTACTTC,CASSSLPAGDTYEQYF
NA,NA,TRBV5-4,TRBJ1-5,TGTGCCAGCAGCTCATACAGGGCTACTCAGCCCCAGCATTTT,CASSSYRATQPQHF
TRBD1,few,TRBV4-1,TRBJ1-6,TGCGCCAGCAGCCATTACTTTCAGGGGGACTCCTATAATTCACCCCTCCACTTT,CASSHYFQGDSYNSPLHF
NA,NA,TRBV6-1,TRBJ2-5,TGTGCCACCAACCAGGGTTGGCAAGAGACCCAGTACTTC,CATNQGWQETQYF